This passage covers 18 T cell receptor beta chains from one sample sequenced in a study of T cell responses to AZD1222 COVID-19 vaccine. Measured with immunoSEQ multiplex PCR; TCRdb has only the in-frame clones, and not every one. This sample carries under 200,000 clones, 87% of them seen once, and the ten largest clones take about 3%. Sequences were derived from peripheral blood, sampled on day 0 of MenACWY control vaccination. The receptors originated from an adult in good health.

This clone turned up a few times. The V call is TRBV4-3, the J call TRBJ2-2; possibly TRBD1 for D (6 bases). Germline loops: CDR1 LGHNA, CDR2 YSLEER. The CDR3 totals 18 residues. V was trimmed by 0 bases and J by 4 bases, leaving 18 bases between them. The CDR3 DNA reads TGCGCCAGCAGCCAAGATGCCTCGGGGAACAGGGTCACCGGGGAGCTGTTTTTT. It yields the protein CASSQDASGNRVTGELFF.

The chain is built from TRBV6-5 and TRBJ1-2; tentatively, D is TRBD1 (6 bases). Germline assignment: CDR1 MNHEY and CDR2 SVGAGI. This CDR3 has 14 residues. Deletions cut 0 bases from V and 8 bases from J, with 13 bases between. The CDR3 DNA reads TGTGCCAGCAGTTACTCGAACGGGGGGCAGGGCTACACCTTC. This gives the protein CASSYSNGGQGYTF.

The chain has TRBV7-3 and TRBJ2-1; TRBD2 matches at 9 bases. The CDR3 sequence is 14 residues long. With 4 bases clipped from V and 7 bases from J, the junction kept 5 bases outside the gene matches. CDR1 and CDR2 (germline): SGHTA, FQGTGA. The CDR3 DNA is TGTGCCAGCAGCTCTTCGACTAGCGGAAATGAGCAGTTCTTC. As protein: CASSSSTSGNEQFF.

This chain connects TRBV5-4 to TRBJ2-3; D is undetermined. CDR3 length equals 13 residues. Trimming stripped 1 base from V and 5 bases from J, with 8 bases between. Germline V gene data show CDR1 as SGHNT and CDR2 as YYREEE (reference sequence). DNA of the CDR3: TGTGCCAGCAGCTTGCCCCCAGGAGATACGCAGTATTTT. Residues: CASSLPPGDTQYF.

This chain joins TRBV6-2 or TRBV6-3 and TRBJ2-5; 9 nucleotides agree with TRBD1. The germline CDR1 and CDR2 sequences are MNHEY and SVGEGT. There are 16 residues in the CDR3. The V gene end was trimmed by 4 bases and the J gene end by 4 bases; junction bases not matched to a gene: 10. This chain's CDR3 is CASSFNRDRATETQYF. The CDR3 nucleotides read TGTGCCAGCAGTTTTAACCGGGACAGGGCTACAGAGACCCAGTACTTC.

This chain's CDR3 is CASSDSAGTGSYEQYF. The CDR3 DNA sequence: TGTGCCAGCAGTGATAGTGCCGGGACAGGATCCTACGAGCAGTACTTC. The chain has TRBV2 and TRBJ2-7; TRBD1 matches at 8 bases. The CDR3 has 16 residues. V shed 3 bases and J 1 base; nucleotides not matched to a gene: 8. Germline CDR1 and CDR2: SNHLY and FYNNEI.

This clone occurred once. This rearrangement joins TRBV10-3 to TRBJ1-1, with D tentatively TRBD1 (5 bases). Deletions cut 8 bases from V and 2 bases from J, with 9 bases between. CDR3 length: 12 residues. Germline CDR1 is ENHRY and CDR2 is SYGVKD. CDR3 sequence (DNA): TGTGCCATCGGTCAGGGAAACACTGAAGCTTTCTTT. It encodes CAIGQGNTEAFF.

The rearrangement joins TRBV28 to TRBJ2-7; 7 bases map to TRBD1. The ends lost 5 bases at V and 3 bases at J; junction bases unmatched: 4. This CDR3 spans 13 amino acids. Germline assignment: CDR1 MDHEN and CDR2 SYDVKM. In DNA, the CDR3 is TGTGCCAGCAGTGCCGGGACAGACTACGAGCAGTACTTC. It encodes CASSAGTDYEQYF.

Only a few counts were recorded for this clone. This chain connects TRBV28 to TRBJ1-1; 7 bases are shared with TRBD1. This CDR3 is built from 15 residues. In germline, CDR1 is MDHEN, CDR2 SYDVKM. V lost 7 bases to trimming and J lost 4 bases; unmatched junction nucleotides: 12. The CDR3, as DNA: TGTGCCAGCAAGGCGGCAGGGGGAGGGGGCACTGAAGCTTTCTTT. Translating it yields CASKAAGGGGTEAFF.

This chain joins TRBV6-5 and TRBJ2-5; 9 bases line up with TRBD2. The germline gives CDR1 MNHEY, CDR2 SVGAGI. The J segment lost 5 bases and the V segment lost 4 bases, leaving 8 bases of the junction unmatched. The CDR3 length is 15 residues. The chain's CDR3 is CASSSRGGRGETQYF. As DNA, the CDR3 is TGTGCCAGCAGTTCGCGGGGGGGCCGCGGTGAGACCCAGTACTTC.

The J gene is TRBJ2-5, the V gene TRBV19; 11 nucleotides match TRBD1. Germline loops: CDR1 LNHDA, CDR2 SQIVND (reference sequence). With V trimmed by 6 bases and J by 4 bases, 10 bases remained unmatched. The CDR3 extends over 16 amino acids. The CDR3 DNA reads as TGTGCCAGTAGCCGCCTCGGACAGGGGGCGGGAGAGACCCAGTACTTC. Amino acids: CASSRLGQGAGETQYF. Full variable domain (rest looked up from reference TRBV19 and TRBJ2-5): DGGITQSPKYLFRKEGQNVTLSCEQNLNHDAMYWYRQDPGQGLRLIYYSQIVNDFQKGDIAEGYSVSREKKESFPLTVTSAQKNPTAFYLCASSRLGQGAGETQYFGPGTRLLVL.

The V and J genes are TRBV5-1 and TRBJ2-6; TRBD2 might be the D (5 bases). CDR3 length: 16 amino acids. Deletions cut 9 bases from V and 3 bases from J, with 19 bases between. Germline lookup yields CDR1 SGHRS and CDR2 YFSETQ. CDR3 sequence: CANRLRERDGANVLTF. CDR3 bases: TGCGCCAACCGGTTGAGGGAACGAGATGGGGCCAACGTCCTGACTTTC.

The rearrangement joins TRBV5-1 to TRBJ1-1; 7 bases are shared with TRBD1. Per germline, CDR1 SGHRS and CDR2 YFSETQ. Trimming at V came to 6 bases and at J to 4 bases, leaving 0 bases not matched to a gene. The CDR3 covers 11 residues. CDR3 sequence reads: CASTGGTEAFF. The CDR3 bases are TGCGCCAGCACAGGGGGCACTGAAGCTTTCTTT.

The V call is TRBV4-1, the J call TRBJ2-2; 15 bases map to TRBD2. The CDR3 is 17 residues long. The germline gives CDR1 MGHRA, CDR2 YSYEKL. Trimming took 4 bases from V and 8 from J; bases not matched to a gene: 8. The CDR3 reads CASSLRTSGRGRGELFF. CDR3 in DNA: TGCGCCAGCAGCCTCCGGACTAGCGGGAGGGGGAGGGGGGAGCTGTTTTTT.

The CDR3 sequence: CASSPADRVEAFF. The CDR3 region has the DNA TGTGCCAGCAGCCCCGCCGACAGAGTTGAAGCTTTCTTT. The V and J genes are TRBV3-1 (or the pseudogene TRBV3-2) and TRBJ1-1; possibly TRBD1 for D (5 bases). Germline CDR1 LGHDT, CDR2 YNNKEL (reference sequence). The V and J ends lost 4 bases and 7 bases respectively, with 13 bases between them. This CDR3 has 13 residues.

In regard to this clone: At one of its ends the junction is not consistent with the germline gene, which may arise from a read error. The rearrangement links TRBV4-2 to TRBJ2-6; D assignment may be TRBD1 or TRBD2 (5 bases each). The CDR3 contains 17 residues. The V gene's germline CDR1 is LGHNA and CDR2 YNFKEQ. The CDR3 loop is CASSQSRGAAGADVLTF. The CDR3 DNA follows: TGTGCCAGCAGCCAATCTAGAGGGGCGGCTGGGGCCGACGTCCTGACTTTC.

This clone has a handful of counts. The chain employs TRBV21-1 and TRBJ2-7; the DNA was not used to check the table's D call, TRBD2. TRBV21-1 is noted as a pseudogene. The CDR3 extends over 16 amino acids. CDR3 region: CASSKGGWRRTYEQYF. CDR3 sequence (DNA): TGTGCCAGCAGCAAAGGTGGATGGAGGCGAACCTACGAGCAGTACTTC.

The genes are TRBV6-5 and TRBJ1-1; the D is unclear. Germline CDR1 and CDR2: MNHEY and SVGAGI. The V gene lost 5 bases and the J gene lost 6 bases, with 16 bases spanning the gap. The CDR3 is 14 residues long. CDR3 in amino acids: CASSPTPVPSEAFF. CDR3 sequence (DNA): TGTGCCAGCAGTCCTACCCCTGTCCCCTCTGAAGCTTTCTTT.